The 13 T cell receptor beta chains in this list originate from one sample, sequenced in a study of T cell clonality in common variable immunodeficiency. Clones were sequenced by immunoSEQ multiplex PCR, and TCRdb holds only the in-frame ones, with some missing. The table lists fewer than 40,000 clones, no singletons, with 3.8% in the top ten. The sequencing input was peripheral blood mononuclear cells. Receptors were obtained from a person aged 18 to 75 in good health.

The sample holds many counts of this clone. The read terminates 3 residues ahead of where the CDR3 ends, so the germline J gene completes it. V and J are TRBV5-1 and TRBJ2-1; 10 bases align to TRBD2. J lost 3 bases, V lost 4 bases, and 7 bases had no gene match. Looked up from germline, CDR1 is SGHRS and CDR2 is YFSETQ. The CDR3 covers 16 residues. The CDR3 bases that were read are TGCGCCAGCAGCCCGGACCTAGCGGGAGACTACAATGAG. Amino acids: CASSPDLAGDYNE. The whole CDR3 protein is CASSPDLAGDYNEQFF. The variable domain in full, completed from reference TRBV5-1 and TRBJ2-1, reads KAGVTQTPRYLIKTRGQQVTLSCSPISGHRSVSWYQQTPGQGLQFLFEYFSETQRNKGNFPGRFSGRQFSNSRSEMNVSTLELGDSALYLCASSPDLAGDYNEQFFGPGTRLTVL.

This clone was observed many times. The read ends 3 residues shy of where the CDR3 ends; the end is completed using the germline J gene. Other DNA variants within this sample encode the same CDR3. The V gene is TRBV30, the J gene TRBJ1-3; TRBD1 is a possible D gene (5 bases). Germline V lookup: CDR1 GTSNPN, CDR2 SVGIG (reference sequence). V gave up 2 bases and J gave up 0 bases, with 14 bases separating them. This CDR3 has 16 amino acids. The CDR3 is CAWSIRTYHSGNTIYF. CDR3 DNA, as far as it was read: TGTGCCTGGAGTATTCGGACATACCACTCTGGAAACACC.

This clone was seen at least ten times. From the germline J gene comes the end of the CDR3, since the read stops 3 residues before it. J is TRBJ2-7 and V is TRBV9; D is perhaps TRBD2 (7 bases). V was cut by 4 bases and J by 5 bases, with 22 bases left in between. The CDR3 contains 16 residues. Germline loops: CDR1 SGDLS, CDR2 YYNGEE. This CDR3 is CASSPFGGQSVHEQYF. The CDR3 DNA, read in part, is TGTGCCAGCAGCCCCTTCGGGGGGCAGTCTGTCCACGAG.

This clone came up a few times. The observed sequence ends 3 residues before the CDR3 terminus, with the missing tail filled in from the germline J gene. The rearrangement uses TRBV13 and TRBJ2-3; 12 positions match TRBD2. This CDR3 has 18 residues. V shed 5 bases, J shed 6 bases, and the junction held 15 bases outside the gene matches. Germline V gives CDR1 PRHDT, CDR2 FYEKMQ (reference sequence). The CDR3 spells CASSLLGLAGGPRDTQYF. The part of the CDR3 DNA that was read is TGTGCCAGCAGCCTCCTCGGGCTAGCGGGGGGGCCAAGGGATACG. The full variable domain, its missing parts supplied by reference TRBV13 and TRBJ2-3, is AAGVIQSPRHLIKEKRETATLKCYPIPRHDTVYWYQQGPGQDPQFLISFYEKMQSDKGSIPDRFSAQQFSDYHSELNMSSLELGDSALYFCASSLLGLAGGPRDTQYFGPGTRLTVL.

At least ten counts were recorded for this clone. The read is 3 residues too short to cover the CDR3 end, so that end is filled in from the germline J gene. V is TRBV20-1 and J is TRBJ1-1, with a possible D match to TRBD1 (5 bases). Trimming left V 3 bases short and J 4 bases short, with 15 bases between. Germline CDR1 reads DFQATT; CDR2 reads SNEGSKA (reference sequence). The CDR3 runs 14 residues. The CDR3: CSASDGGRTTEAFF. Incomplete CDR3 DNA: TGCAGTGCTAGTGACGGGGGTCGTACCACTGAA.

The sample holds many counts of this clone. The read ends 3 residues shy of where the CDR3 ends; the end is completed using the germline J gene. This rearrangement joins TRBV7-9 to TRBJ1-1; D is undetermined. CDR1 and CDR2 from the germline V gene are SEHNR and FQNEAQ (reference sequence). V lost 7 bases to trimming and J lost 7 bases, with 13 bases between them. This CDR3 has 12 amino acids. The sequenced CDR3 bases are TGTGCCAGCACGGAAGGGTCAGGTGAA. Amino acids: CASTEGSGE. The whole CDR3 sequence reads CASTEGSGEAFF.

This clone was observed at least ten times. The read gets to within 3 residues of the CDR3 end, and the germline J gene fills in the rest. V gene TRBV19 combines with J gene TRBJ1-5; perhaps TRBD1 as D (5 bases). This CDR3 contains 16 residues. Germline V lookup: CDR1 LNHDA, CDR2 SQIVND (reference sequence). The V gene lost 3 bases and the J gene lost 3 bases, with 15 bases spanning the gap. CDR3 bases read: TGTGCCAGTAGTATTTCGGCCGAGGGGTCCAATCAGCCC. This sequence encodes CASSISAEGSNQP. The whole CDR3 sequence is CASSISAEGSNQPQHF.

This clone was picked up many times. The read stops 3 residues short of the end of the CDR3; the missing end is completed from the germline J gene. This chain links TRBV6-2 or TRBV6-3 with TRBJ2-5, with 7 bases fitting TRBD1. The V gene's germline CDR1 is MNHEY and CDR2 SVGEGT. There are 13 residues in the CDR3. The V gene end was trimmed by 6 bases and the J gene end by 5 bases; junction bases not matched to a gene: 6. The chain's CDR3 is CASSPGQVETQYF. The CDR3 bases that were read are TGTGCCAGCAGCCCCGGACAGGTGGAGACC.

This clone was found many times. The read stops 3 residues short of the end of the CDR3; the missing end is completed from the germline J gene. The chain recombines TRBV28 with TRBJ2-5, with a tentative D call TRBD1 (6 bases). Germline V gene data show CDR1 as MDHEN and CDR2 as SYDVKM. V lost 7 bases and J lost 2, with 14 bases in between. The CDR3 extends over 14 amino acids. CDR3 region: CASTTRTEQETQYF. The covered CDR3 bases are TGTGCCAGCACGACAAGGACAGAGCAAGAGACC.

This clone was observed many times. The read is 3 residues too short to cover the CDR3 end, so that end is filled in from the germline J gene. The V call is TRBV3-1 (or the pseudogene TRBV3-2), the J call TRBJ2-3; the D gene is possibly TRBD1 (6 bases). This CDR3 comprises 17 residues. From germline, CDR1 is LGHDT and CDR2 YNNKEL (reference sequence). Trimming took off 4 bases at V and 2 bases at J, with 19 bases between the two ends. The DNA read from the CDR3 is TGTGCCAGCAGCCCGAATATATTACAGGGCTACACAGATACG. Its protein product is CASSPNILQGYTDT. The entire CDR3 reads CASSPNILQGYTDTQYF.

This clone has a count of ten or more. The read ends 3 residues shy of where the CDR3 ends; the end is completed using the germline J gene. The J gene is TRBJ2-1, the V gene TRBV29-1, with TRBD1 matching 8 bases. Per germline, CDR1 SQVTM and CDR2 ANQGSEA. The CDR3 is 14 amino acids. Trimming took 5 bases from V and 8 from J; bases not matched to a gene: 11. CDR3 DNA, as far as it was read: TGCAGCGTTCTTCCAGGGGGCATATATGATGAG. Protein product: CSVLPGGIYDE. The entire CDR3 reads CSVLPGGIYDEQFF.

This clone appeared many times. CDR3 bases read: TGCGCCAGCAGCTTGGGGGGACTAGCTGGCCTCTACGAG. Protein sequence: CASSLGGLAGLYE. The entire CDR3 sequence reads CASSLGGLAGLYEQYF. The chain couples TRBV5-1 to TRBJ2-7; 9 nucleotides agree with TRBD2. The read gets to within 3 residues of the CDR3 end, and the germline J gene fills in the rest. This CDR3 has 16 residues. CDR1 SGHRS and CDR2 YFSETQ come from the germline V gene. After removal of 0 bases from V and 3 bases from J, the junction contained 7 bases not matched to a gene.

Concerning this clone itself: The CDR3 is cut off 3 residues early in the read; its end comes from the germline J gene. The chain links TRBV7-2 to TRBJ1-2; unclear D gene. Germline assignment: CDR1 SGHTA and CDR2 FQGNSA. This CDR3 is 15 amino acids long. The CDR3 loop reads CASSLALERRYDYTF. The DNA read from the CDR3 is TGTGCCAGCAGCTTAGCGTTAGAAAGGCGGTACGAC.